Only a few counts were recorded for the clone carrying this T cell receptor beta chain. Its specificity is unknown. The treatment was: approximately 9-day PBMC culture with coronavirus spike peptide pools or control peptides (ViraFEST assay). The record originates from a study of vaccination and CD4 T cells after COVID-19. At the Johns Hopkins FTIC core, DNA taken from cultured CD4+ T cells was sequenced by way of the Oncomine TCR Beta short-read assay. In TCRdb, the PCR reads were re-called with MiXCR into one record per CDR3 protein. The table lists roughly 20,000 distinct CDR3 sequences, about 43% of them singletons. With V trimmed by 3 bases and J by 4 bases, 5 bases remained unmatched. The V gene's germline CDR1 is SEHNR and CDR2 FQNEAQ (reference sequence). This CDR3 spans 14 amino acids.

Specimen: CD4+ T cells from blood, cultured in vitro, collected after SARS-CoV-2 vaccination. This clonotype originated in a human donor who had recovered from COVID-19. The rearrangement links TRBV7-9 to TRBJ1-2; 7 positions agree with TRBD1. The CDR3 loop reads CASSLGQGVYGYTF. CDR3 in DNA: TGTGCCAGCAGCTTGGGGCAGGGGGTCTATGGCTACACCTTC.